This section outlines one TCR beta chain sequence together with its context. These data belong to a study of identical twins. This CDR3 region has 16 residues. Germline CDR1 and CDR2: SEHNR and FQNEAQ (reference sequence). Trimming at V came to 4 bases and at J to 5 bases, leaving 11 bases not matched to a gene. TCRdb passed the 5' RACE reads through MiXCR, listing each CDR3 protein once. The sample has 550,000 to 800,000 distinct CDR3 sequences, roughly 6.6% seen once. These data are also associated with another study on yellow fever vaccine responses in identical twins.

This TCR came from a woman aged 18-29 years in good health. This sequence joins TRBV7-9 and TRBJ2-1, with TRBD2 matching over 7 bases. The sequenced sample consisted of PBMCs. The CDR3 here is CASSSRPGGYHNEQFF. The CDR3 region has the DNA TGTGCCAGCAGCTCCCGGCCGGGGGGATACCACAATGAGCAGTTCTTC.